A single sample is the source of the 31 T cell receptor beta chains below, sequenced in a study of OX40 agonist ivuxolimab in advanced cancers. Clones were sequenced by immunoSEQ multiplex PCR, and TCRdb holds only the in-frame ones, with some missing. The repertoire consists of 55,000 to 70,000 clones, with roughly 84% occurring once and the leading ten covering 2.4%. The sample was CD4+ or CD8+ T cells sorted from blood, taken in a trial of the OX40 agonist ivuxolimab. All receptors derive from an adult with an advanced solid tumor such as melanoma, head and neck, liver or kidney cancer.

The chain couples TRBV2 to TRBJ2-3; D is possibly TRBD1 (5 bases). This CDR3 has 14 residues. V lost 8 bases and J 1 base, leaving 13 bases between the germline ends. In germline, CDR1 is SNHLY, CDR2 FYNNEI. The DNA of the CDR3 is TGTGCCAGCCACTCTTCGACAGGCACAGATACGCAGTATTTT. It translates to CASHSSTGTDTQYF.

This clone was picked up one time. This chain connects TRBV6-1 to TRBJ2-2; D ambiguous. V lost 2 bases and J 5 bases, leaving 6 bases between the germline ends. This CDR3 has 13 amino acids. CDR1 is MNHNS and CDR2 is SASEGT in the germline V gene. The CDR3 sequence: CASSENWTGELFF. The CDR3 DNA sequence: TGTGCCAGCAGTGAAAATTGGACCGGGGAGCTGTTTTTT.

The chain uses TRBV18 and TRBJ2-5, with D possibly matching TRBD2 (6 bases). The V and J ends lost 3 bases and 5 bases respectively, with 13 bases between them. Germline CDR1 reads KGHSH; CDR2 reads LQKENI. The CDR3 covers 14 residues. CDR3 residues: CASSPSGGWETQYF. The CDR3 DNA reads TGTGCCAGCTCACCTAGTGGAGGGTGGGAGACCCAGTACTTC.

The chain uses TRBV5-1 and TRBJ2-3; 12 nucleotides match TRBD1. J was trimmed by 6 bases and V by 4 bases; bases with no gene match: 9. CDR3 length: 16 residues. The germline CDR1 and CDR2 sequences are SGHRS and YFSETQ. In nucleotides, the CDR3 is TGCGCCAGCAGCAAGAACCGGGGACAGGGGGCTGATACGCAGTATTTT. Amino acids: CASSKNRGQGADTQYF.

The chain is built from TRBV9 and TRBJ1-4; D remains unclear. This CDR3 region has 16 residues. CDR1 and CDR2 (germline): SGDLS, YYNGEE. With 0 bases removed from V and 0 bases from J, the gap between germline ends came to 9 bases. This CDR3 reads CASSVGRRATNEKLFF. CDR3 bases: TGTGCCAGCAGCGTAGGCAGGAGAGCAACTAATGAAAAACTGTTTTTT.

The gene calls are TRBV18 and TRBJ2-3; 9 bases agree with TRBD1. V was clipped by 0 bases and J by 4 bases; unmatched bases: 8. The CDR3 extends over 17 amino acids. Germline CDR1 is KGHSH and CDR2 is LQKENI. The CDR3 loop reads CASSPPRGTGMADTQYF. In nucleotides, the CDR3 is TGTGCCAGCTCACCACCGAGAGGGACAGGGATGGCAGATACGCAGTATTTT. The variable domain in full, with the rest retrieved from reference TRBV18 and TRBJ2-3, is NAGVMQNPRHLVRRRGQEARLRCSPMKGHSHVYWYRQLPEEGLKFMVYLQKENIIDESGMPKERFSAEFPKEGPSILRIQQVVRGDSAAYFCASSPPRGTGMADTQYFGPGTRLTVL.

The rearrangement uses TRBV7-9 and TRBJ1-4; 11 bases agree with TRBD1. V lost 1 base and J lost 7; bases outside the gene matches: 2. The CDR3 sequence is 15 residues long. Germline V lookup: CDR1 SEHNR, CDR2 FQNEAQ (reference sequence). This CDR3 is CASSLEGTGGEKLFF. The DNA for the CDR3 is TGTGCCAGCAGCTTAGAGGGGACAGGGGGTGAAAAACTGTTTTTT.

This clone showed up just once. The genes are TRBV2 and TRBJ1-4; TRBD1 matches at 8 bases. Trimming at V came to 9 bases and at J to 4 bases, leaving 7 bases not matched to a gene. In germline, CDR1 is SNHLY, CDR2 FYNNEI. The CDR3 loop spans 14 amino acids. CDR3 bases: TGTGCCAGAAGCGGACAGGGCTTTAATGAAAAACTGTTTTTT. It yields the protein CARSGQGFNEKLFF.

The chain couples TRBV7-2 to TRBJ2-3; weak D call: TRBD1 (5 bases). CDR1 SGHTA and CDR2 FQGNSA come from the germline V gene. The V end lost 1 base, the J end lost 0 bases, and 8 bases lay between the germline ends. This CDR3 is built from 15 residues. CDR3 nucleotides: TGTGCCAGCAGCTTAGTAGGGGTTAGCACAGATACGCAGTATTTT. It codes for CASSLVGVSTDTQYF.

This clone was detected only once. The J gene is TRBJ1-3, the V gene TRBV19, with 7 bases matching TRBD1. The CDR3 sequence is 14 residues long. Germline CDR1 LNHDA, CDR2 SQIVND (reference sequence). J lost 6 bases, V lost 3 bases, and 5 bases had no gene match. The CDR3 sequence: CASSIEGAVNTIYF. DNA for the CDR3: TGTGCCAGTAGTATCGAGGGGGCGGTAAACACCATATATTTT.

Only one count was recorded for this clone. This rearrangement joins TRBV11-2 to TRBJ1-2, with D perhaps matching TRBD1 (6 bases). CDR1 SGHAT and CDR2 FQNNGV come from the germline V gene. Trimming removed 3 bases from V and 1 base from J, with 12 bases in between. The CDR3 runs to 15 residues. CDR3 in DNA: TGTGCCAGCAGCTTCAGGGGAAGGGGTAACTATGGCTACACCTTC. Protein product: CASSFRGRGNYGYTF. The whole variable domain, filled in from reference TRBV11-2 and TRBJ1-2, reads EAGVAQSPRYKIIEKRQSVAFWCNPISGHATLYWYQQILGQGPKLLIQFQNNGVVDDSQLPKDRFSAERLKGVDSTLKIQPAKLEDSAVYLCASSFRGRGNYGYTFGSGTRLTVV.

J is TRBJ2-1 and V is TRBV19, with a possible D match to TRBD1 (6 bases). Germline CDR1 is LNHDA and CDR2 is SQIVND (reference sequence). The ends were cut back, 4 bases at V and 0 bases at J, with 13 bases in the middle. This CDR3 comprises 16 residues. CDR3 sequence: CASSKGHQSSYNEQFF. DNA of the CDR3: TGTGCCAGTAGTAAGGGACACCAGAGCTCCTACAATGAGCAGTTCTTC.

The V call is TRBV4-2, the J call TRBJ2-7, with 8 bases identical to TRBD1. V gave up 0 bases and J gave up 1 base; unmatched junction bases: 2. The CDR3 contains 15 residues. The germline V gene encodes CDR1 LGHNA and CDR2 YNFKEQ. The CDR3 protein is CASSQDDRGSYEQYF. The CDR3 nucleotides read TGTGCCAGCAGCCAAGATGACAGGGGATCCTACGAGCAGTACTTC.

In regard to this clone: The same CDR3 is also encoded by other DNA sequences in this sample. The chain joins TRBV5-4 to TRBJ1-1, with D uncertain. CDR1 and CDR2 from the germline V gene are SGHNT and YYREEE (reference sequence). The V end was cut by 3 bases, the J end by 0 bases, with 6 bases between. This CDR3 spans 13 amino acids. In DNA form, the CDR3 reads TGTGCCAGCAGCTCGGACCTGAACACTGAAGCTTTCTTT. It translates to CASSSDLNTEAFF.

The chain is built from TRBV6-1 and TRBJ1-1; 7 nucleotides align to TRBD1. Trimming cost V 10 bases and J 4 bases; bases outside gene matches: 9. Germline CDR1 and CDR2: MNHNS and SASEGT. This CDR3 is built from 13 residues. CDR3 bases: TGTGCCACCCTATCCTCAGGGGGCACTGAAGCTTTCTTT. Translating it yields CATLSSGGTEAFF.

This chain links TRBV6-1 with TRBJ2-2; D is undetermined. This CDR3 has 13 amino acids. The germline V gene has CDR1 MNHNS and CDR2 SASEGT. Trimming removed 6 bases from V and 4 bases from J, with 9 bases in between. CDR3 amino acids: CASRTYLTGELFF. The CDR3 nucleotides are TGTGCCAGCAGGACCTACCTCACCGGGGAGCTGTTTTTT.

The gene calls are TRBV5-1 and TRBJ1-1; the match to TRBD1 covers 9 bases. Trimming took 7 bases from V and 4 from J; bases not matched to a gene: 8. CDR1 is SGHRS, CDR2 YFSETQ, per germline. The CDR3 is 14 amino acids. The chain's CDR3 is CASSRTGEATEAFF. CDR3 DNA sequence: TGCGCCAGCTCCAGGACAGGGGAGGCCACTGAAGCTTTCTTT.

This clone has just a few counts. This rearrangement joins TRBV13 to TRBJ2-1, with D hard to call. Trimming left V 4 bases short and J 6 bases short, with 7 bases between. Germline V gene data show CDR1 as PRHDT and CDR2 as FYEKMQ (reference sequence). The CDR3 is 12 amino acids. CDR3 DNA: TGTGCCAGCAGCTCGACTCTCAATGAGCAGTTCTTC. This translates into CASSSTLNEQFF.

The chain links TRBV14 to TRBJ2-2; a possible D gene is TRBD1 (6 bases). Germline CDR1 SGHDN, CDR2 FVKESK. This CDR3 spans 15 amino acids. Trimming left V 4 bases short and J 2 bases short, with 11 bases between. The CDR3 sequence: CASSRGQFNTGELFF. The CDR3 nucleotides read TGTGCCAGCAGCCGTGGACAGTTCAACACCGGGGAGCTGTTTTTT.

The J gene is TRBJ2-1, the V gene TRBV6-6; 10 bases line up with TRBD2. This CDR3 has 16 residues. In germline, CDR1 is MNHNY, CDR2 SVGAGI (reference sequence). Losses at the gene ends were 7 bases for V and 6 bases for J; bases not matched to a gene: 12. CDR3 bases: TGTGCCAGCATCGATCGGGACAGCGGGGGGGCCAATGAGCAGTTCTTC. Protein: CASIDRDSGGANEQFF.

The rearrangement uses TRBV4-2 and TRBJ1-3, with a tentative D call TRBD1 (5 bases). The germline V gene encodes CDR1 LGHNA and CDR2 YNFKEQ. V was clipped by 0 bases and J by 5 bases, with 17 bases between them. The CDR3 spans 17 residues. CDR3 region: CASSQEVIRGPRNTIYF. CDR3 bases: TGTGCCAGCAGCCAAGAAGTTATACGGGGCCCGAGAAACACCATATATTTT.

V gene TRBV7-6 combines with J gene TRBJ1-1; D is undetermined. Germline V CDR1 and CDR2: SGHVS, FNYEAQ. Trimming removed 5 bases at V and 2 bases at J, with 9 bases between. The CDR3 extends over 13 amino acids. The CDR3: CASSATVNTEAFF. Written as DNA, the CDR3 is TGTGCCAGCAGCGCAACAGTCAACACTGAAGCTTTCTTT.

The genes are TRBV19 and TRBJ1-5; weak D call: TRBD1 (5 bases). Germline V gene data show CDR1 as LNHDA and CDR2 as SQIVND (reference sequence). The CDR3 extends over 16 amino acids. Trimming stripped 0 bases from V and 6 bases from J, with 15 bases between. CDR3 in amino acids: CASSIDGRGGGQPQHF. The CDR3, as DNA: TGTGCCAGTAGTATAGATGGGCGGGGCGGAGGTCAGCCCCAGCATTTT.

This chain links TRBV7-9 with TRBJ1-4, with TRBD1 matching 8 bases. Germline V gene data show CDR1 as SEHNR and CDR2 as FQNEAQ (reference sequence). V was clipped by 5 bases and J by 7 bases; unmatched bases: 6. CDR3 length equals 14 residues. Here the CDR3 DNA reads TGTGCCAGCAGCCCTTGGACAGGGTCTGAAAAACTGTTTTTT. Translating gives CASSPWTGSEKLFF.

This clone was detected only once. The chain recombines TRBV15 with TRBJ1-5, with D tentatively TRBD1 (5 bases). Germline V gives CDR1 LNHNV, CDR2 YYDKDF (reference sequence). V lost 4 bases and J 0 bases, leaving 10 bases between the germline ends. The CDR3 is made up of 15 amino acids. CDR3 residues: CATSKGTDSNQPQHF. In nucleotides, the CDR3 is TGTGCCACCAGCAAAGGGACCGATAGCAATCAGCCCCAGCATTTT.

Written as DNA, the CDR3 is TGTGCCAGCAGCGTGTCGGGGGCTAATGAAAAACTGTTTTTT. This gives the protein CASSVSGANEKLFF. The genes are TRBV9 and TRBJ1-4; D might be TRBD1 (5 bases). V lost 2 bases to trimming and J lost 3 bases, with 8 bases between them. The CDR3 consists of 14 residues. Germline-derived CDR1 and CDR2 are SGDLS and YYNGEE.

This chain links TRBV15 with TRBJ2-3, with 10 nucleotides matching TRBD2. The ends lost 3 bases at V and 3 bases at J; junction bases unmatched: 9. Germline V lookup: CDR1 LNHNV, CDR2 YYDKDF (reference sequence). The CDR3 consists of 17 residues. The CDR3 DNA sequence: TGTGCCACCAGCAGGGCAGCGGCTAGCGGGGGAACAGATACGCAGTATTTT. Encoded protein: CATSRAAASGGTDTQYF. The whole variable domain, remainder taken from reference TRBV15 and TRBJ2-3, is DAMVIQNPRYQVTQFGKPVTLSCSQTLNHNVMYWYQQKSSQAPKLLFHYYDKDFNNEADTPDNFQSRRPNTSFCFLDIRSPGLGDTAMYLCATSRAAASGGTDTQYFGPGTRLTVL.

The rearrangement joins TRBV28 to TRBJ2-5; 9 bases match TRBD2. The J segment lost 4 bases and the V segment lost 5 bases, leaving 8 bases of the junction unmatched. CDR3 length: 15 residues. Germline lookup yields CDR1 MDHEN and CDR2 SYDVKM. CDR3 in DNA: TGTGCCAGCAGTGCCTCCGGGACTAGCCTAGAGACCCAGTACTTC. This translates into CASSASGTSLETQYF.

The chain couples TRBV5-8 to TRBJ1-2; 7 positions agree with TRBD1. The CDR3 is made up of 14 amino acids. Germline assignment: CDR1 SGHTS and CDR2 YDEGEE. The V segment lost 2 bases and the J segment 2 bases; nucleotides outside the gene matches: 3. CDR3 protein: CASSFPTGNYGYTF. The CDR3 nucleotides are TGTGCCAGCAGCTTCCCGACAGGGAACTATGGCTACACCTTC.

The chain recombines TRBV29-1 with TRBJ2-5; tentatively, D is TRBD1 (6 bases). Germline CDR1 SQVTM, CDR2 ANQGSEA. The CDR3 length is 13 residues. The V gene lost 3 bases and the J gene lost 5 bases, with 13 bases spanning the gap. The CDR3 bases are TGCAGCGTTGAGTCTCAGGGGATGGAGACCCAGTACTTC. As protein: CSVESQGMETQYF.

The gene calls are TRBV7-8 and TRBJ1-1; TRBD1 matches 8 bases. The ends lost 5 bases at V and 5 bases at J; junction bases unmatched: 16. Germline CDR1 SGHVS, CDR2 FQNEAQ. The CDR3 consists of 17 residues. The CDR3 region has the DNA TGTGCCAGCAGCACGACGACAGGGGTAGTGGTGGTGACTGAAGCTTTCTTT. It yields the protein CASSTTTGVVVVTEAFF.